This T cell receptor (beta chain) was sequenced for a study of molecular identifiers for immune sequencing clone quantification. Study observations and caveats: In a background of about 1 million naive cells, spiked Jurkat TCR RNA from one cell was reportedly detectable.

Naive CD8 library inputs spanned about 18,000 to 1,100,000 sorted cells and 10%, 30% or 50% RNA. Sorting selected naive CD8 T cells with a CD8+CD4-CCR7+CD45RA+ phenotype. This clonotype was counted many times. The antigen remains unidentified. The bulk TCR libraries were made with methods described before and with listed TCR primers. TCRdb re-derived calls from the PCR reads in MiXCR, one entry per CDR3 protein. The data show over 300,000 distinct CDR3 sequences, with 24% seen just once and 0.74% held by the top ten. Germline trimming cut 7 bases from V and 0 bases from J; bases unmatched to any gene: 7. Germline CDR1 is PRHDT and CDR2 is FYEKMQ (reference sequence). There are 15 residues in the CDR3.

Sequenced: naive CD8+ T cells from blood, with Jurkat cell RNA spiked in. The subset was: FACS-sorted CD8+CD4-CCR7+CD45RA+ naive T cells. This receptor was taken from a human donor in good health. Some libraries in this study had Jurkat cell RNA spiked in. This chain links TRBV13 with TRBJ1-1; 8 bases fit TRBD1. Written as DNA, the CDR3 is TGTGCCAGCATGGCCGGGACAGGAGTGAACACTGAAGCTTTCTTT. Its translation is CASMAGTGVNTEAFF. Filled out from reference TRBV13 and TRBJ1-1, the complete variable domain reads AAGVIQSPRHLIKEKRETATLKCYPIPRHDTVYWYQQGPGQDPQFLISFYEKMQSDKGSIPDRFSAQQFSDYHSELNMSSLELGDSALYFCASMAGTGVNTEAFFGQGTRLTVV.